One and the same sample provided the 32 T cell receptor beta chains below, sequenced in a study of early T cells in non-severe SARS-CoV-2 infection. TCRdb re-analysed the 5' RACE reads in MiXCR, keeping a single row per CDR3 protein. This table holds fewer than 95,000 distinct CDR3 sequences, around 16% found once. The input for sequencing was whole blood, taken at baseline. Receptor source: an adult who was a healthcare worker with PCR-confirmed SARS-CoV-2 infection or an uninfected control (not recorded which).

Details on this clonotype: No conserved phenylalanine or tryptophan is present at the end of the CDR3, so a read error is the likely explanation. The rearrangement uses TRBV20-1 and TRBJ1-6; D is unclear. Trimming took 3 bases from V and 7 from J, leaving 16 bases between them. Germline CDR1 and CDR2: DFQATT and SNEGSKA (reference sequence). The CDR3 extends over 15 amino acids. CDR3 nucleotides: TGCAGTGCTAGTGAATTGAGACTGATCAATTCACCCCTCCACTAT. It yields the protein CSASELRLINSPLHY.

In its sample, this clonotype was seen a few times. The gene calls are TRBV6-6 and TRBJ2-1; no reliable D call. Germline V gives CDR1 MNHNY, CDR2 SVGAGI (reference sequence). CDR3 length: 14 residues. Trimming pared 0 bases from V and 6 bases from J, leaving 9 bases between. CDR3 nucleotide sequence: TGTGCCAGCAGTTACTCGAGACTGCGCAATGAGCAGTTCTTC. It codes for CASSYSRLRNEQFF.

The genes are TRBV28 and TRBJ1-1; 8 bases fit TRBD1. The ends lost 5 bases at V and 5 bases at J; junction bases unmatched: 7. Germline V gene sequence: CDR1 MDHEN, CDR2 SYDVKM. The CDR3 sequence is 14 residues long. CDR3 sequence: CASSLYRGTTEAFF. The CDR3 DNA reads as TGTGCCAGCAGTCTCTACAGGGGGACGACTGAAGCTTTCTTT.

In its sample, this clonotype was seen a few times. The rearrangement joins TRBV2 to TRBJ1-1; the D is unclear. The V gene's germline CDR1 is SNHLY and CDR2 FYNNEI. The V gene lost 2 bases and the J gene lost 1 base, with 11 bases spanning the gap. CDR3 length: 15 residues. The CDR3 region has the DNA TGTGCCAGCAGTGAATGGTGGGTACGGAACACTGAAGCTTTCTTT. It is translated as CASSEWWVRNTEAFF.

The gene calls are TRBV30 and TRBJ2-1; 9 bases map to TRBD1. This CDR3 is built from 16 residues. The V and J ends lost 4 bases and 2 bases, in that order; junction bases with no gene match: 9. Germline values: CDR1 GTSNPN, CDR2 SVGIG (reference sequence). CDR3 protein: CAWNGGTGSAYNEQFF. The CDR3 DNA follows: TGTGCCTGGAACGGCGGGACAGGGTCTGCCTACAATGAGCAGTTCTTC.

The genes are TRBV20-1 and TRBJ2-7, with D possibly being TRBD1 (5 bases). This CDR3 spans 13 amino acids. V lost 5 bases and J lost 2, with 13 bases in between. Germline CDR1 reads DFQATT; CDR2 reads SNEGSKA (reference sequence). Here the CDR3 reads CSARQDRAYEQYF. Written as DNA, the CDR3 is TGCAGTGCTCGTCAAGACAGAGCCTACGAGCAGTACTTC.

This clonotype was found a few times. The rearrangement links TRBV25-1 to TRBJ1-3, with no clear D. CDR1 is MGHDK, CDR2 SYGVNS, per germline. The CDR3 sequence is 16 residues long. Between the trimmed V and J ends, which lost 5 bases and 2 bases, there was a span of 16 bases. This chain's CDR3 is CASSRSDGRTGNTIYF. The CDR3 DNA reads TGTGCCAGCAGTCGATCTGACGGACGAACTGGAAACACCATATATTTT.

This clonotype was detected a few times. The rearrangement links TRBV28 to TRBJ2-3; D remains ambiguous. Germline values: CDR1 MDHEN, CDR2 SYDVKM. V was pared by 8 bases and J by 1 base, with 16 bases between. This CDR3 is built from 15 residues. The CDR3 loop reads CASVSRLHRTDTQYF. The CDR3 region has the DNA TGTGCCAGCGTCAGTAGACTCCATCGCACAGATACGCAGTATTTT. The full variable domain, in which reference TRBV28 and TRBJ2-3 provide the parts outside the CDR3, is DVKVTQSSRYLVKRTGEKVFLECVQDMDHENMFWYRQDPGLGLRLIYFSYDVKMKEKGDIPEGYSVSREKKERFSLILESASTNQTSMYLCASVSRLHRTDTQYFGPGTRLTVL.

The rearrangement uses TRBV6-5 and TRBJ2-1; no definite D call. V gave up 5 bases and J gave up 5 bases, with 19 bases separating them. Germline V gives CDR1 MNHEY, CDR2 SVGAGI. The CDR3 runs to 16 residues. Here the CDR3 DNA reads TGTGCCAGCAGTGCGACGGGCTCGGACCTCCACAATGAGCAGTTCTTC. Amino acid sequence: CASSATGSDLHNEQFF.

This clonotype was picked up a small number of times. CDR3 sequence (DNA): TGTGCCAGCAGCTTGACTAGCGGCCACAATGAGCAGTTCTTC. This encodes CASSLTSGHNEQFF. The rearrangement links TRBV7-9 to TRBJ2-1, with TRBD2 matching over 9 bases. J was trimmed by 5 bases and V by 3 bases; bases with no gene match: 2. Germline values: CDR1 SEHNR, CDR2 FQNEAQ (reference sequence). This CDR3 is built from 14 residues.

This clonotype was recorded at least ten times. The chain is built from TRBV24-1 and TRBJ2-2; D remains unclear. Trimming shortened V by 6 bases and J by 1 base, and 5 bases separated the two germline ends. The CDR3 spans 13 residues. The germline gives CDR1 KGHDR, CDR2 SFDVKD. The CDR3, as DNA: TGTGCCACCAGTACAGAGAACACCGGGGAGCTGTTTTTT. Amino acid sequence: CATSTENTGELFF.

Written as DNA, the CDR3 is TGTGCCAGCAGTCAATTAGGGGATTTCGCCTACACCTTC. Translation: CASSQLGDFAYTF. This chain connects TRBV6-6 to TRBJ1-2; possible D gene TRBD1, 5 bases. This CDR3 comprises 13 residues. V was clipped by 5 bases and J by 10 bases, with 17 bases between them. Germline loops: CDR1 MNHNY, CDR2 SVGAGI (reference sequence).

The J gene is TRBJ2-3, the V gene TRBV18; the match to TRBD2 covers 8 bases. The CDR3 sequence is 15 residues long. Germline loops: CDR1 KGHSH, CDR2 LQKENI. Losses at the gene ends were 0 bases for V and 6 bases for J; bases not matched to a gene: 5. This CDR3 reads CASSPPSGTMDTQYF. The CDR3 nucleotides read TGTGCCAGCTCACCACCTAGCGGGACTATGGATACGCAGTATTTT.

This clonotype was seen at least ten times. This chain joins TRBV28 and TRBJ1-4; 9 bases line up with TRBD1. The V gene end was trimmed by 7 bases and the J gene end by 6 bases; junction bases not matched to a gene: 12. Germline V gives CDR1 MDHEN, CDR2 SYDVKM. The CDR3 spans 16 residues. DNA of the CDR3: TGTGCCAGCACCGAATCCGGGACAGGGAATGATGAAAAACTGTTTTTT. Translating it yields CASTESGTGNDEKLFF.

V is TRBV20-1 and J is TRBJ1-5, with TRBD1 as a possible D gene (6 bases). Trimming cost V 0 bases and J 7 bases, with 10 bases left between them. From germline, CDR1 is DFQATT and CDR2 SNEGSKA (reference sequence). This CDR3 spans 13 amino acids. In DNA, the CDR3 is TGCAGTGCTAGAGATATGCAGGGGCAGCCCCAGCATTTT. Its translation: CSARDMQGQPQHF.

Only a few counts were recorded for this clonotype. The chain is built from TRBV7-9 and TRBJ2-3; possible D gene TRBD2, 6 bases. From germline, CDR1 is SEHNR and CDR2 FQNEAQ (reference sequence). There are 14 residues in the CDR3. V was shortened by 3 bases and J by 5 bases, with 12 bases between the two germline ends. CDR3 DNA: TGTGCCAGCAGCTTGGGGGGAATTGAAGATACGCAGTATTTT. This gives the protein CASSLGGIEDTQYF.

The chain employs TRBV7-9 and TRBJ2-7; 9 bases match TRBD2. V shed 2 bases and J 3 bases; nucleotides not matched to a gene: 5. CDR1 is SEHNR and CDR2 is FQNEAQ in the germline V gene (reference sequence). The CDR3 totals 15 residues. The CDR3 sequence: CASSLSTSGLYEQYF. The CDR3 DNA sequence: TGTGCCAGCAGCTTATCGACTAGCGGCCTCTACGAGCAGTACTTC.

This clonotype occurred a few times. This chain links TRBV28 with TRBJ2-7; tentatively, D is TRBD1 or TRBD2 (5 bases each). The V and J ends lost 6 bases and 2 bases respectively, with 14 bases between them. This CDR3 spans 14 amino acids. The germline gives CDR1 MDHEN, CDR2 SYDVKM. CDR3 nucleotide sequence: TGTGCCAGCAGGGACGGGACGTACCCCTACGAGCAGTACTTC. Amino acids: CASRDGTYPYEQYF.

This clonotype appeared a few times. The chain is built from TRBV6-2 or TRBV6-3 and TRBJ2-7, with D perhaps matching TRBD1 (5 bases). This CDR3 is 11 amino acids long. The germline V and J ends were trimmed by 6 bases and 9 bases, with 12 bases remaining between them. CDR1 is MNHEY and CDR2 is SVGEGT in the germline V gene. CDR3: CASSSEDMQYF. The CDR3 DNA is TGTGCCAGCAGCTCCGAGGACATGCAGTACTTC.

This clonotype was recorded many times. The rearrangement uses TRBV28 and TRBJ2-3, with 9 bases aligning to TRBD2. This CDR3 has 13 residues. Per germline, CDR1 MDHEN and CDR2 SYDVKM. CDR3 DNA: TGTGCGACAGTAGCGGGGGACACAGATACGCAGTATTTT. Its protein product is CATVAGDTDTQYF.

The sample holds a few counts of this clonotype. The rearrangement joins TRBV5-1 to TRBJ2-7; TRBD1 matches at 11 bases. CDR3 length: 14 residues. Germline V CDR1 and CDR2: SGHRS, YFSETQ. Losses at the gene ends were 4 bases for V and 6 bases for J; bases not matched to a gene: 6. CDR3 loop: CASSPAGTGGEQYF. The DNA for the CDR3 is TGCGCCAGCAGCCCGGCCGGGACAGGGGGCGAGCAGTACTTC.

With respect to this clonotype: One end of the junction fails to match germline, which may point to a read error. The chain employs TRBV28 and TRBJ2-7; 8 positions agree with TRBD2. The CDR3 is 13 amino acids. Germline V gene data show CDR1 as MDHEN and CDR2 as SYDVKM. The CDR3 spells CASSFLLAGRLSF. In DNA, the CDR3 is TGTGCCAGCAGTTTTCTCCTAGCGGGTCGTCTCTCCTTC.

This clonotype was observed at least ten times. The chain uses TRBV10-3 and TRBJ2-3; D is possibly TRBD1 or TRBD2 (5 bases each). Trimming pared 8 bases from V and 6 bases from J, leaving 15 bases between. CDR1 is ENHRY, CDR2 SYGVKD, per germline. The CDR3 covers 13 residues. The CDR3 region has the DNA TGTGCCATCGGGGCTGGGGAGTTGGATACGCAGTATTTT. Protein product: CAIGAGELDTQYF.

This clonotype turned up a few times. The chain carries TRBV6-5 and TRBJ2-4; 7 bases map to TRBD2. The CDR3 covers 16 residues. V lost 2 bases, J lost 1 base, and 5 bases stayed unmatched. Germline V gene lookup returns CDR1 MNHEY and CDR2 SVGAGI. This chain's CDR3 is CASSYVGGLAKNIQYF. DNA of the CDR3: TGTGCCAGCAGTTACGTGGGAGGGTTGGCCAAAAACATTCAGTACTTC.

The chain employs TRBV27 and TRBJ2-7; TRBD1 matches at 11 bases. Germline V CDR1 and CDR2: MNHEY, SMNVEV (reference sequence). This CDR3 comprises 15 residues. With V trimmed by 5 bases and J by 7 bases, 10 bases remained unmatched. CDR3 DNA: TGTGCCAGCAGTATACCGGGGACAGGGGGGAATGAGCAGTACTTC. Translated: CASSIPGTGGNEQYF.

The chain couples TRBV28 to TRBJ2-7; D is undetermined. V was pared by 5 bases and J by 6 bases, with 11 bases between. Germline V gene sequence: CDR1 MDHEN, CDR2 SYDVKM. The CDR3 is 12 amino acids. DNA of the CDR3: TGTGCCAGCAGTGAAGTAAAAGTCGAGCAGTACTTC. It codes for CASSEVKVEQYF.

This chain uses TRBV7-6 with TRBJ2-3, with D possibly being TRBD2 (6 bases). Germline V gives CDR1 SGHVS, CDR2 FNYEAQ. The CDR3 covers 14 residues. Trimming took 5 bases from V and 5 from J, leaving 14 bases between them. The CDR3 DNA follows: TGTGCCAGCAGCCTCACGGGAGTCAGAGATACGCAGTATTTT. Protein product: CASSLTGVRDTQYF. The full variable domain, completed using reference TRBV7-6 and TRBJ2-3, is GAGVSQSPRYKVTKRGQDVALRCDPISGHVSLYWYRQALGQGPEFLTYFNYEAQQDKSGLPNDRFSAERPEGSISTLTIQRTEQRDSAMYRCASSLTGVRDTQYFGPGTRLTVL.

This clonotype was observed at least ten times. V is TRBV4-1 and J is TRBJ1-1; tentatively, D is TRBD1 (5 bases). This CDR3 has 14 residues. CDR1 is MGHRA, CDR2 YSYEKL, per germline. The V end lost 1 base, the J end lost 11 bases, and 17 bases lay between the germline ends. CDR3 sequence reads: CASSQAGGGLRAFF. The CDR3 bases are TGCGCCAGCAGCCAAGCGGGGGGAGGCCTGAGGGCTTTCTTT.

This rearrangement joins TRBV20-1 to TRBJ2-3; D possibly corresponds to TRBD2 (6 bases). The germline CDR1 and CDR2 sequences are DFQATT and SNEGSKA (reference sequence). The V gene lost 2 bases and the J gene lost 4 bases, with 10 bases spanning the gap. The CDR3 has 13 residues. The CDR3 DNA reads as TGCAGTGCTAGATGGAGGGCGGCAGATACGCAGTATTTT. It encodes CSARWRAADTQYF.

The rearrangement uses TRBV27 and TRBJ1-1; no clear D gene. This CDR3 is 13 amino acids long. The V gene lost 3 bases and the J gene lost 4 bases, with 9 bases spanning the gap. CDR1 is MNHEY, CDR2 SMNVEV, per germline (reference sequence). CDR3 DNA: TGTGCCAGCAGTTTTCGCGGTGGCACTGAAGCTTTCTTT. Amino acid sequence: CASSFRGGTEAFF.

This clonotype was seen a few times. J is TRBJ2-7 and V is TRBV7-8; TRBD2 aligns across 14 bases. The CDR3 consists of 16 residues. The V segment lost 1 base and the J segment 5 bases; nucleotides outside the gene matches: 4. In germline, CDR1 is SGHVS, CDR2 FQNEAQ. Here the CDR3 reads CASSLEGLAGEHEQYF. The CDR3 DNA is TGTGCCAGCAGCTTAGAGGGACTAGCGGGAGAGCACGAGCAGTACTTC.

CDR3 DNA sequence: TGCGCCAGCAGCCACAGACCCGCCGGGCAGGACCCCTACAATGAGCAGTTCTTC. It translates to CASSHRPAGQDPYNEQFF. The chain combines TRBV4-1 with TRBJ2-1, with D unclear. The germline gives CDR1 MGHRA, CDR2 YSYEKL. Trimming removed 3 bases at V and 2 bases at J, with 20 bases between. The CDR3 spans 18 residues.